The clone carrying this T cell receptor (beta chain) was recorded only once. Its cognate antigen is unknown. With 7 bases removed from V and 2 bases from J, the gap between germline ends came to 9 bases. The CDR3 runs to 11 residues. Germline lookup yields CDR1 DFQATT and CDR2 SNEGSKA (reference sequence). Assay: immunoSEQ multiplex PCR; the TCRdb copy retains only in-frame clones and omits some. Here the sample spans some 110,000 clones, more than 70% being singletons. This specimen comes from a study of cytomegalovirus exposure and HLA in healthy donors. Study-wide results and limits: Rare TCR sequences predominated, though certain public TCRs were found in many donors.

This clonotype was sampled from a man aged 18 to 35 in good health and CMV-seronegative. This rearrangement joins TRBV20-1 to TRBJ2-7; tentative D call: TRBD1 (6 bases). Specimen: PBMCs. CDR3 amino acids: CSVRTAYEQYF. The CDR3 coding sequence is TGCAGTGTCCGGACAGCCTACGAGCAGTACTTC.